Included here is one TCR beta chain sequence, with context. Its cognate antigen is unknown. This sample is drawn from a study of cytomegalovirus exposure and HLA in healthy donors. The overall study: Researchers found that about four fifths of 350 to 500 genotyped donors fell within the Caucasian-associated ancestry cluster. The study's findings and limits: By a later analysis, the bulk of CMV-associated TCR beta chains appeared HLA-restricted. Excluded were some V segments that proved indistinguishable, including TRBV6-2 and TRBV6-3.

PCR primers comprised 60 Vbeta and 13 Jbeta primers. Clones were read by immunoSEQ multiplex PCR, and TCRdb kept only the in-frame ones, dropping some. The table includes 130,000 to 150,000 clones, about four fifths detected once. In germline, CDR1 is LGHNA, CDR2 YSLEER. Trimming took 1 base from V and 3 from J, leaving 7 bases between them. The CDR3 is 14 amino acids. Donors were nominally healthy when sampled, though unrecorded immune exposures were likely. The genes are TRBV4-3 and TRBJ1-5; D not certain. Sample: PBMCs. This sequence was found in a man aged 35 to 55 in good health and CMV-seropositive. CDR3 residues: CASSQGAFNQPQHF. DNA of the CDR3: TGCGCCAGCAGCCAAGGGGCCTTCAATCAGCCCCAGCATTTT.